These T cell receptor beta chains were read from a single sample in a study of blood T cell repertoires in COVID-19. Clones were read by immunoSEQ multiplex PCR, and TCRdb kept only the in-frame ones, dropping some. This table holds 300,000 to 350,000 clones, roughly 89% found once. The sequencing sample was made of peripheral blood. Every receptor here comes from a woman in her 40s with COVID-19, enrolled during active disease. The CDR3 runs from the conserved cysteine through the conserved F or W. Each record gives: clone size, V gene, J gene, D gene, CDR3 DNA, CDR3 protein. D genes are given only for firm matches. Rows give clone size only sometimes, using once, few, many, or a class for an expanded clone.

.	TRBV28	TRBJ1-5	.	TGTGCCAGCAGTTTATGGGCGGGGGCTGGGAGCAATCAGCCCCAGCATTTT	CASSLWAGAGSNQPQHF
few	TRBV18	TRBJ1-1	.	TGTGCCAGCTCACGAGGGAACACTGAAGCTTTCTTT	CASSRGNTEAFF
.	TRBV2	TRBJ2-1	TRBD1	TGTGCCAGCAGACAGGGGGCTGAGCAGTTCTTC	CASRQGAEQFF
.	TRBV7-2	TRBJ1-2	.	TGTGCCAGCAGCTTGGGGGGGACCTCCTATGGCTACACCTTC	CASSLGGTSYGYTF
.	TRBV28	TRBJ1-2	TRBD1	TGTGCCAGCAGCGTAATGGGACAGGGACACTATGGCTACACCTTC	CASSVMGQGHYGYTF
.	TRBV28	TRBJ2-1	TRBD2	TGTGCCAGCAGTATTACTAGCGGGAGCTTTGTTAATGAGCAGTTCTTC	CASSITSGSFVNEQFF
.	TRBV29-1	TRBJ1-5	TRBD1	TGCAGCGTTCGAATACAGGGGGAGCAGCCCCAGCATTTT	CSVRIQGEQPQHF
few	TRBV27	TRBJ2-2	TRBD2	TGTGCCAGCAACTGGGGCGGGAGTTACACCGGGGAGCTGTTTTTT	CASNWGGSYTGELFF
.	TRBV19	TRBJ1-2	TRBD1	TGTGCCAGTAGTATTTTTGGGACAGGGGGCGGCTACACCTTC	CASSIFGTGGGYTF
.	TRBV28	TRBJ2-7	.	.	CASSFGLGALRRYF
.	TRBV7-3	TRBJ2-1	.	TGTGCCAGCAGCCAATCCGACAGAGCGAGTGAGCAGTTCTTC	CASSQSDRASEQFF
.	TRBV7-2	TRBJ2-7	TRBD2	TGTGCCAGCAGCTTAACTATTTTTACTAGCGGGAGGGAGAGCGAGCAGTACTTC	CASSLTIFTSGRESEQYF
once	TRBV4-3	TRBJ1-2	TRBD1	TGCGCCAGCAGCCAAGATCTATCCCGGGCAGGGGGTGGGTATGGCTACACCTTC	CASSQDLSRAGGGYGYTF
once	TRBV7-8	TRBJ1-4	.	TGTGCCAGCAGCCCCCTGGGGGGGTCTAATGAAAAACTGTTTTTT	CASSPLGGSNEKLFF
.	TRBV4-3	TRBJ2-7	.	TGCGCCAGCAGCCCAGAGACAGGTGGCTACGAGCAGTACTTC	CASSPETGGYEQYF
.	TRBV5-5	TRBJ1-1	.	TGTGCCAGCAGCTTGGAGGCAGGGTGGGGGAACACTGAAGCTTTCTTT	CASSLEAGWGNTEAFF
.	TRBV3-1/TRBV3-2	TRBJ2-7	.	TGTGCCAGCAGCAAAGGGGGGGGTGCCTACGAGCAGTACTTC	CASSKGGGAYEQYF
.	TRBV5-1	TRBJ2-2	.	TGCGCCAGCAGCTTGGCCGTAGCTGCTCTGGGCACCGGGGAGCTGTTTTTT	CASSLAVAALGTGELFF
.	TRBV6-2/TRBV6-3	TRBJ2-2	.	TGTGCCAGCAGTTACGGGACAAAGAACACCGGGGAGCTGTTTTTT	CASSYGTKNTGELFF
.	TRBV5-4	TRBJ1-6	.	TGTGCCAGCAGCTTGTCTTCAGGGAATTCACCCCTCCACTTT	CASSLSSGNSPLHF
.	TRBV9	TRBJ1-6	TRBD1	TGTGCCAGCAGCGCGGGACAGGGGGGGAATTCACCCCTCCACTTT	CASSAGQGGNSPLHF
.	TRBV5-1	TRBJ1-5	TRBD1	TGCGCCAGCAGCTTGGGGGCCGGGACAGGGGATCAGCCCCAGCATTTT	CASSLGAGTGDQPQHF
once	TRBV28	TRBJ2-4	TRBD2	TGTGCCAGCAGTCCCCGAGCTAGCGGGACCGTAGCCAAAAACATTCAGTACTTC	CASSPRASGTVAKNIQYF
.	TRBV3-1/TRBV3-2	TRBJ1-1	.	TGTGCCAGCAGCCACTCTCTGCGGGGCGAGGAAACTGAAGCTTTCTTT	CASSHSLRGEETEAFF
.	TRBV5-4	TRBJ2-2	.	TGTGCCAGCAGCTTGCCGCGGCAGCCCACCGGGGAGCTGTTTTTT	CASSLPRQPTGELFF
.	TRBV2	TRBJ1-3	TRBD1	TGTGCCAGCAGTCCAACAGGGGCACTCTCTGGAAACACCATATATTTT	CASSPTGALSGNTIYF
few	TRBV9	TRBJ1-2	.	TGTGCCAGCAGCGTAGTTTCAGGATCTAACTATGGCTACACCTTC	CASSVVSGSNYGYTF
.	TRBV7-8	TRBJ2-7	TRBD1	TGTGCCAGCAGCATCAGACAGGGTCTCTCCTACGAGCAGTACTTC	CASSIRQGLSYEQYF
.	TRBV2	TRBJ2-1	.	TGTGCCAGCAAGAGGGTTGGTTCCCCCCCCCGCAATGAGCAGTTCTTC	CASKRVGSPPRNEQFF
.	TRBV18	TRBJ1-1	TRBD1	TGTGCCAGCTCACCGGGGACAGGGGGTTTGGGCACTGAAGCTTTCTTT	CASSPGTGGLGTEAFF
.	TRBV27	TRBJ1-2	.	TGTGCCAGCAAGAAGGGGGAGGGGAACTATGGCTACACCTTC	CASKKGEGNYGYTF
.	TRBV3-1/TRBV3-2	TRBJ1-5	.	TGTGCCAGCAGCCAAGGTCCGAATCAGCCCCAGCATTTT	CASSQGPNQPQHF
.	TRBV6-5	TRBJ2-1	TRBD1	TGTGCCAGCAGGGATACAGGGGCCTGGGATGAGCAGTTCTTC	CASRDTGAWDEQFF
.	TRBV5-5	TRBJ1-1	TRBD1	TGTGCCAGCAGCCCACGGACAGGGAACACTGAAGCTTTCTTT	CASSPRTGNTEAFF
.	TRBV18	TRBJ2-5	TRBD2	TGTGCCAGCTCACCACCGCGTCTAGCGGGTGCTCAAGAGACCCAGTACTTC	CASSPPRLAGAQETQYF
.	TRBV6-2/TRBV6-3	TRBJ2-2	.	TGTGCCAGCAGCCCCATAGAGGCAGGGGTGCCCACCGGGGAGCTGTTTTTT	CASSPIEAGVPTGELFF
.	TRBV28	TRBJ1-2	.	TGTGCCAGCAGTCCGAACTATGGCTACACCTTC	CASSPNYGYTF
few	TRBV4-1	TRBJ2-3	TRBD2	TGCGCCAGCAGGAGTCTAGCGGGGGGATCTAAAGGCACAGATACGCAGTATTTT	CASRSLAGGSKGTDTQYF
once	TRBV28	TRBJ2-7	TRBD1	TGTGCCAGCAGCCCCGGGACAGGGGTCCACGAGCAGTACTTC	CASSPGTGVHEQYF
many	TRBV6-1	TRBJ2-2	.	TGTGCCAGCAGTGAAGGCACAGACACCGGGGAGCTGTTTTTT	CASSEGTDTGELFF
.	TRBV30	TRBJ2-7	.	TGTGCCTGGAGTGCAGGATTCCTCTTCTACGAGCAGTACTTC	CAWSAGFLFYEQYF
.	TRBV30	TRBJ2-3	.	TGTGCCTCCCGACCCTTTAGCGCAGATACGCAGTATTTT	CASRPFSADTQYF
once	TRBV7-2	TRBJ2-3	TRBD2	TGTGCCAGCAGCTTAGGGACTAGCGGGAGGATAGATACGCAGTATTTT	CASSLGTSGRIDTQYF
.	TRBV28	TRBJ1-1	.	TGTGCCAGCGCCGCACCCCGCTGGGGGCAGAACACTGAAGCTTTCTTT	CASAAPRWGQNTEAFF
.	TRBV7-7	TRBJ2-5	.	TGTGCTAGCAGCGCCACAGGGATCGGGGAGACCCAGTACTTC	CASSATGIGETQYF
once	TRBV2	TRBJ2-2	TRBD2	TGTGCCAGCAGTATAGCGGGAAGCCCCGGGGAGCTGTTTTTT	CASSIAGSPGELFF
.	TRBV5-5	TRBJ2-7	.	TGTGCCAGCAGCTTAGTGCTTCTAGGGGGCTACGAGCAGTACTTC	CASSLVLLGGYEQYF
.	TRBV27	TRBJ1-5	.	TGTGCCAGCAGAGACAGTTCCAATCAGCCCCAGCATTTT	CASRDSSNQPQHF